This TCR beta chain is from a study of shared clonotypes between healthy human individuals. The repertoire was sequenced with immunoSEQ multiplex PCR; TCRdb's copy has only in-frame clones and lacks some. In the table there are around 430,000 clones, roughly 83% of which are singletons. V was pared by 2 bases and J by 11 bases, with 16 bases between. Germline V gene lookup returns CDR1 MNHEY and CDR2 SVGAGI. The CDR3 contains 14 residues. This clone showed up just a few times. HIV-negative, healthy adults without recent acute infections or vaccinations were the donors. Material for sequencing was PBMCs. The source of this sequence is a woman aged 40 to 49 in good health. Some clones in this sample may be carry-over from other donors' samples. The chain has TRBV6-5 and TRBJ1-5; D might be TRBD1 (5 bases). CDR3 residues: CASSYDGRQGAQHF. CDR3 nucleotide sequence: TGTGCCAGCAGTTACGACGGACGGCAAGGGGCCCAGCATTTT.